These 32 T cell receptor beta chains were sequenced from one sample in a study of regulatory T cells in long-lasting Graves disease. The time point denotes: newly diagnosed GD, antithyroid drugs for less than 3 months. Extracted PBMC RNA gave rise to the TCR library. Construction of the TCR beta libraries employed iRepertoire HTBI primers in conjunction with Arm-PCR of CDR3 regions. TCRdb itself ran the multiplex PCR reads through MiXCR, one entry per CDR3 protein. The sample contains over 200,000 distinct CDR3 sequences, around 18% of which appear only once. These data are also associated with another study on T cells in Graves' hyperthyroidism and ophthalmopathy.

Here the sequenced sample was peripheral blood mononuclear cells (PBMCs), taken at new diagnosis, from a patient treated with antithyroid drugs. These receptors all come from a woman aged 30 to 39 with Graves disease.

This clonotype was seen only a few times. J is TRBJ2-7 and V is TRBV20-1; a possible D gene is TRBD2 (5 bases). The V gene's germline CDR1 is DFQATT and CDR2 SNEGSKA (reference sequence). Deletions cut 6 bases from V and 7 bases from J, with 22 bases between. The CDR3 has 14 residues. This CDR3 is CSAPDPAEGFEQYF. In DNA, the CDR3 is TGCAGTGCCCCCGACCCTGCCGAGGGTTTTGAGCAGTACTTC.

In its sample, this clonotype was seen many times. V and J are TRBV7-9 and TRBJ2-7; 7 bases match TRBD1. V lost 6 bases to trimming and J lost 7 bases; unmatched junction nucleotides: 12. This CDR3 contains 14 residues. Germline V gene data show CDR1 as SEHNR and CDR2 as FQNEAQ (reference sequence). CDR3 nucleotides: TGTGCCAGCAGTCTGCCGGGACAGCGTTATGAGCAGTACTTC. It translates to CASSLPGQRYEQYF.

This clonotype was seen at least ten times. The chain uses TRBV12-3 or TRBV12-4 and TRBJ2-3; D may be TRBD1 (6 bases). Trimming shortened V by 7 bases and J by 6 bases, and 11 bases separated the two germline ends. CDR3 length: 12 residues. The CDR3, as DNA: TGTGCCAGCAATCACAGGGCGGATACGCAGTATTTT. This codes for CASNHRADTQYF.

The chain joins TRBV7-2 to TRBJ2-1; TRBD2 aligns across 10 bases. This CDR3 has 14 residues. Germline CDR1 SGHTA, CDR2 FQGNSA. V lost 5 bases to trimming and J lost 6 bases; unmatched junction nucleotides: 4. The CDR3 here is CASSVSSGSNEQFF. CDR3 sequence (DNA): TGTGCCAGCAGCGTGTCTAGCGGGAGCAATGAGCAGTTCTTC. Combining the CDR3 with reference TRBV7-2 and TRBJ2-1 gives the whole variable domain GAGVSQSPSNKVTEKGKDVELRCDPISGHTALYWYRQSLGQGLEFLIYFQGNSAPDKSGLPSDRFSAERTGGSVSTLTIQRTQQEDSAVYLCASSVSSGSNEQFFGPGTRLTVL.

The table lists this clonotype with many counts. For the CDR3, the DNA is TGTGCCACCAGCAGGTGGACAGGGGAAGAGACCCAGTACTTC. It yields the protein CATSRWTGEETQYF. This chain uses TRBV15 with TRBJ2-5; TRBD1 aligns across 9 bases. The V segment lost 3 bases and the J segment 3 bases; nucleotides outside the gene matches: 2. Germline CDR1 is LNHNV and CDR2 is YYDKDF (reference sequence). This CDR3 comprises 14 residues.

This chain connects TRBV2 to TRBJ1-2; 12 positions agree with TRBD1. There are 16 residues in the CDR3. The ends lost 5 bases at V and 5 bases at J; junction bases unmatched: 9. Germline values: CDR1 SNHLY, CDR2 FYNNEI. Written as DNA, the CDR3 is TGTGCCAGCAGTTACGCCCGGGACAGGGGGCGGTATGGCTACACCTTC. This sequence encodes CASSYARDRGRYGYTF.

This clonotype was detected ten times or more. J is TRBJ1-2 and V is TRBV3-1; tentatively, D is TRBD1 (6 bases). Germline V gives CDR1 LGHDT, CDR2 YNNKEL (reference sequence). This CDR3 has 15 amino acids. Trimming cost V 0 bases and J 4 bases, with 12 bases left between them. DNA of the CDR3: TGTGCCAGCAGCCAAGAGACGGCAGGGGTCTATGGCTACACCTTC. Amino acids: CASSQETAGVYGYTF.

Only a few counts were recorded for this clonotype. The gene calls are TRBV4-1 and TRBJ1-1; D not certain. Germline CDR1 reads MGHRA; CDR2 reads YSYEKL. Trimming removed 0 bases from V and 6 bases from J, with 8 bases in between. There are 13 residues in the CDR3. The CDR3, as DNA: TGCGCCAGCAGCCAAGATCGGGTCGCTGAAGCTTTCTTT. Protein: CASSQDRVAEAFF.

There are many counts of this clonotype. The chain recombines TRBV20-1 with TRBJ2-5; possibly TRBD1 for D (6 bases). Deletions cut 6 bases from V and 3 bases from J, with 20 bases between. Germline assignment: CDR1 DFQATT and CDR2 SNEGSKA (reference sequence). This CDR3 is 15 amino acids long. The CDR3 DNA sequence: TGCAGTGCCACCGACCGGGACACCTTCAAAGAGACCCAGTACTTC. Amino acids: CSATDRDTFKETQYF.

This clonotype was seen many times. The chain carries TRBV19 and TRBJ1-2; tentatively, D is TRBD1 (6 bases). Germline CDR1 LNHDA, CDR2 SQIVND (reference sequence). Trimming shortened V by 5 bases and J by 4 bases, and 17 bases separated the two germline ends. CDR3 length: 15 residues. This CDR3 is CASSAGQPGGYGYTF. The CDR3 DNA reads TGTGCCAGTAGTGCCGGACAGCCCGGGGGCTATGGCTACACCTTC. The full variable domain, its missing parts supplied by reference TRBV19 and TRBJ1-2, is DGGITQSPKYLFRKEGQNVTLSCEQNLNHDAMYWYRQDPGQGLRLIYYSQIVNDFQKGDIAEGYSVSREKKESFPLTVTSAQKNPTAFYLCASSAGQPGGYGYTFGSGTRLTVV.

In this sample, this clonotype turned up many times. The chain joins TRBV12-3 or TRBV12-4 to TRBJ1-3, with no clear D. This CDR3 has 13 residues. V was cut by 10 bases and J by 0 bases, with 10 bases left in between. The DNA of the CDR3 is TGTGCCACCGACATAGGCTCTGGAAACACCATATATTTT. It translates to CATDIGSGNTIYF.

This clonotype was seen repeatedly, ten times or more. This rearrangement joins TRBV6-1 to TRBJ1-1; D gene unclear. The CDR3 loop spans 14 amino acids. Germline loops: CDR1 MNHNS, CDR2 SASEGT. V lost 6 bases and J lost 4, with 15 bases in between. For the CDR3, the DNA is TGTGCCAGCAGGCAAAGTGAGGGATCCACTGAAGCTTTCTTT. Translating gives CASRQSEGSTEAFF.

This CDR3 reads CASSYQGEDTEAFF. DNA of the CDR3: TGTGCCAGCAGTTATCAGGGGGAGGACACTGAAGCTTTCTTT. The V gene is TRBV27, the J gene TRBJ1-1, with 7 bases identical to TRBD1. The CDR3 consists of 14 residues. From germline, CDR1 is MNHEY and CDR2 SMNVEV (reference sequence). J was trimmed by 3 bases and V by 4 bases; bases with no gene match: 5.

This clonotype was seen a handful of times. The chain joins TRBV6-5 to TRBJ1-1; weak D call: TRBD1 (5 bases). CDR1 is MNHEY and CDR2 is SVGAGI in the germline V gene. The CDR3 covers 15 residues. V gave up 2 bases and J gave up 5 bases, with 15 bases separating them. In DNA, the CDR3 is TGTGCCAGCAGTTACGTGGGGGGATTGGGGACTGAAGCTTTCTTT. This gives the protein CASSYVGGLGTEAFF.

This clonotype was counted many times. At one end the junction does not follow the germline gene, possibly because of a read error. The gene calls are TRBV5-5 and TRBJ1-5; 7 nucleotides line up with TRBD1. CDR1 and CDR2 from the germline V gene are SGHKS and YYEKEE (reference sequence). The CDR3 runs to 15 residues. The CDR3 DNA is TGCGCCAGCAGCTTATCCGGGACAGACAATCAGCCCCAGCATTTT. Encoded protein: CASSLSGTDNQPQHF.

At least ten counts were recorded for this clonotype. The chain joins TRBV5-1 to TRBJ2-7, with 9 positions matching TRBD1. This CDR3 has 17 amino acids. Germline V lookup: CDR1 SGHRS, CDR2 YFSETQ. The V segment lost 0 bases and the J segment 5 bases; nucleotides outside the gene matches: 12. The CDR3 DNA reads TGCGCCAGCAGCTTGGCCCGCGGGACAGGGTCTGTCGACGAGCAGTACTTC. Translated: CASSLARGTGSVDEQYF.

This clonotype came up many times. The chain joins TRBV13 to TRBJ2-5; 7 bases agree with TRBD1. Trimming cost V 4 bases and J 5 bases; bases outside gene matches: 7. The CDR3 extends over 14 amino acids. CDR1 is PRHDT, CDR2 FYEKMQ, per germline (reference sequence). The CDR3 loop reads CASSSRQGLETQYF. The CDR3 DNA reads TGTGCCAGCAGCTCCCGACAGGGCCTGGAGACCCAGTACTTC.

The table lists this clonotype with many counts. V usage is TRBV3-1 and J usage is TRBJ2-5, with D hard to call. Trimming pared 7 bases from V and 4 bases from J, leaving 16 bases between. The germline V gene has CDR1 LGHDT and CDR2 YNNKEL (reference sequence). The CDR3 has 14 residues. CDR3 sequence: CASNTIGRVETQYF. As DNA, the CDR3 is TGTGCCAGCAATACAATCGGACGTGTAGAGACCCAGTACTTC.

This clonotype was detected ten times or more. This rearrangement joins TRBV7-2 to TRBJ1-6, with 7 bases that match TRBD1. Germline V gives CDR1 SGHTA, CDR2 FQGNSA. J was trimmed by 9 bases and V by 5 bases; bases with no gene match: 13. CDR3 size: 16 residues. This chain's CDR3 is CASSKGAGGEGSPLHF. CDR3 bases: TGTGCCAGCAGCAAGGGGGCGGGGGGTGAGGGTTCACCCCTCCACTTT. Supplemented by reference TRBV7-2 and TRBJ1-6, the full variable domain reads GAGVSQSPSNKVTEKGKDVELRCDPISGHTALYWYRQSLGQGLEFLIYFQGNSAPDKSGLPSDRFSAERTGGSVSTLTIQRTQQEDSAVYLCASSKGAGGEGSPLHFGNGTRLTVT.

The chain carries TRBV6-1 and TRBJ2-3, with D possibly matching TRBD1 (6 bases). CDR1 is MNHNS, CDR2 SASEGT, per germline. The CDR3 has 16 amino acids. The ends were cut back, 5 bases at V and 4 bases at J, with 19 bases in the middle. The CDR3: CASSLDSSWGADTQYF. Written as DNA, the CDR3 is TGTGCCAGCAGTCTGGACAGCAGCTGGGGAGCAGATACGCAGTATTTT.

This clonotype was recorded many times. The V call is TRBV11-1, the J call TRBJ2-1, with 12 bases lining up with TRBD2. Trimming took 4 bases from V and 8 from J; bases not matched to a gene: 6. This CDR3 spans 15 amino acids. The germline V gene has CDR1 SGHAT and CDR2 FQDESV (reference sequence). CDR3 residues: CASSYGLAGWDEQFF. The CDR3 coding sequence is TGTGCCAGCAGCTACGGACTAGCGGGGTGGGATGAGCAGTTCTTC.

This clonotype was seen many times. The chain joins TRBV2 to TRBJ2-5; D remains ambiguous. Germline V gene data show CDR1 as SNHLY and CDR2 as FYNNEI. There are 13 residues in the CDR3. V lost 3 bases, J lost 4 bases, and 9 bases lay in between. CDR3 bases: TGTGCCAGCAGTGAGACGCTTAGAGAGACCCAGTACTTC. As protein: CASSETLRETQYF.

The sample holds a few counts of this clonotype. The DNA for the CDR3 is TGTGCCAGCAGTGCTAGACTAGCGGGGGTGAATAATGAGCAGTTCTTC. Its translation is CASSARLAGVNNEQFF. This chain joins TRBV25-1 and TRBJ2-1; TRBD2 aligns across 12 bases. CDR1 is MGHDK and CDR2 is SYGVNS in the germline V gene. The CDR3 consists of 16 residues. V gave up 4 bases and J gave up 7 bases; unmatched junction bases: 8. The whole variable domain, remainder taken from reference TRBV25-1 and TRBJ2-1, is EADIYQTPRYLVIGTGKKITLECSQTMGHDKMYWYQQDPGMELHLIHYSYGVNSTEKGDLSSESTVSRIRTEHFPLTLESARPSHTSQYLCASSARLAGVNNEQFFGPGTRLTVL.

This clonotype was recorded many times. The V gene is TRBV11-2, the J gene TRBJ2-3; 10 bases are shared with TRBD2. The V gene's germline CDR1 is SGHAT and CDR2 FQNNGV. The CDR3 totals 18 residues. V was pared by 0 bases and J by 4 bases, with 10 bases of the junction left unmatched. The CDR3 bases are TGTGCCAGCAGCTTAGATCTGGCTAGCGGGGGCTCCTCAGATACGCAGTATTTT. Translating gives CASSLDLASGGSSDTQYF.

This clonotype came up many times. The J gene is TRBJ2-7, the V gene TRBV20-1; D possibly corresponds to TRBD1 (7 bases). Germline values: CDR1 DFQATT, CDR2 SNEGSKA (reference sequence). Deletions cut 5 bases from V and 3 bases from J, with 11 bases between. This CDR3 has 12 amino acids. The CDR3 sequence is CSAWRDSYEQYF. CDR3 DNA: TGCAGTGCTTGGCGGGACAGCTACGAGCAGTACTTC.

This clonotype has only a few counts. V usage is TRBV25-1 and J usage is TRBJ1-2; 7 nucleotides match TRBD1. The trim removed 3 bases at V and 4 bases at J, leaving 5 bases unmatched. The CDR3 length is 14 residues. Germline CDR1 reads MGHDK; CDR2 reads SYGVNS. For the CDR3, the DNA is TGTGCCAGCAGTGAGATGGGACAGTTCTATGGCTACACCTTC. It codes for CASSEMGQFYGYTF.

This clonotype occurred many times. The junction and the germline gene differ at one end; a read error may be behind it. The V gene is TRBV5-1, the J gene TRBJ1-4, with D perhaps matching TRBD1 (5 bases). Germline V gene lookup returns CDR1 SGHRS and CDR2 YFSETQ. The CDR3 has 11 amino acids. The CDR3 region is CASSLRGELFF. The CDR3 coding sequence is TGTGCCAGCAGTCTCCGGGGGGAACTGTTTTTT.

This clonotype occurred many times. The rearrangement links TRBV20-1 to TRBJ2-4, with TRBD2 identical over 7 bases. CDR1 is DFQATT and CDR2 is SNEGSKA in the germline V gene (reference sequence). This CDR3 has 15 residues. The trim removed 6 bases at V and 4 bases at J, leaving 12 bases unmatched. The CDR3 nucleotides are TGCAGTGCCGACGGGCGGGGGAGACAGAAAAACATTCAGTACTTC. Its translation: CSADGRGRQKNIQYF.

In regard to this clonotype: A far larger clone is off by one base, so a read error is likely. V is TRBV11-2 and J is TRBJ1-1; D perhaps matches TRBD1 (6 bases). Germline V lookup: CDR1 SGHAT, CDR2 FQNNGV. This CDR3 contains 16 residues. The CDR3, as DNA: TGTGTCAGCAGCTTAGGGGGAGGCTGGTTGAACACTGAAGCTTTCTTT. Its protein is CVSSLGGGWLNTEAFF.

This clonotype was recorded at least ten times. The chain combines TRBV12-3 or TRBV12-4 with TRBJ1-2; D uncertain. This CDR3 spans 12 amino acids. The V end lost 2 bases, the J end lost 7 bases, and 8 bases lay between the germline ends. The CDR3 region is CASSLSSSGYTF. The DNA for the CDR3 is TGTGCCAGCAGTTTAAGCTCTAGTGGCTACACCTTC.

This clonotype showed up many times. The V call is TRBV7-9, the J call TRBJ2-7, with a weak D call TRBD2 (6 bases). The CDR3 is 13 residues long. Germline V CDR1 and CDR2: SEHNR, FQNEAQ (reference sequence). V gave up 7 bases and J gave up 0 bases, with 10 bases separating them. The CDR3: CASIAAGSYEQYF. The CDR3 nucleotides are TGTGCCAGCATAGCGGCCGGCTCCTACGAGCAGTACTTC.

For this clonotype: An end of the junction does not agree with germline; a read error may underlie this. This rearrangement joins TRBV6-1 to TRBJ1-4; D call uncertain. The CDR3 extends over 15 amino acids. The V gene's germline CDR1 is MNHNS and CDR2 SASEGT. As DNA, the CDR3 is TGTGCCAGCAGACCTACACGGAACGTTAATGAAATACTGTTTTTT. Translated: CASRPTRNVNEILFF.